A selection of T cell receptor beta chains follows, all from one sample in a study of blood T cell repertoires in COVID-19. Data came from immunoSEQ multiplex PCR; TCRdb stores just in-frame clones and leaves some out. This sample carries fewer than 150,000 clones, around 90% of them seen once, and the ten largest clones take over 5%. Sample: peripheral blood. The receptors shown here come from a human donor in a cohort sampled during active COVID-19. Each CDR3 is given with its conserved first and last residue. Fields, in order: CDR3 DNA, CDR3 protein, V gene, J gene, clone size, D gene. The D gene is left open where the match is weak. Expanded clones get a size class; other rows say once, few or many, or leave the size out.

TGTGCCAGCAGTTCAGGGGGCGCGGGCTATGGCTACACCTTC,CASSSGGAGYGYTF,TRBV27,TRBJ1-2,NA,TRBD1
TGTGCCAGCAGCTCGTCAAGGACTAGCGGGATGTTAGAGTATTTT,CASSSSRTSGMLEYF,TRBV11-2,TRBJ2-3,NA,TRBD2
TGTGCCAGCAGTTCCCAGACAGGGCTGGGCTACACCTTC,CASSSQTGLGYTF,TRBV28,TRBJ1-2,NA,TRBD1
TGTGCCAGCAGTGCCGGACAGCTTGTTAATAATTCACCCCTCCACTTT,CASSAGQLVNNSPLHF,TRBV6-1,TRBJ1-6,many,NA
TGTGCCAGCAGCGTTCAGGGGGCGGGTGGAAACACCATATATTTT,CASSVQGAGGNTIYF,TRBV7-2,TRBJ1-3,few,TRBD1
TGTGCCAGCAGTTTCCAAGGGACTAGGACTGGGGAGCTGTTTTTT,CASSFQGTRTGELFF,TRBV28,TRBJ2-2,NA,TRBD2
TGTGCCAGCAGTCAGCCACGGGACAGGGTCGTAGGCTACACCTTC,CASSQPRDRVVGYTF,TRBV2,TRBJ1-2,NA,TRBD1
TGCGCCAGCAGGCGGGCCCCCCTCTATAGCAATCAGCCCCAGCATTTT,CASRRAPLYSNQPQHF,TRBV10-1,TRBJ1-5,NA,NA
TGTGCCTGGAGGGGCAGGGACACTGAAGCTTTCTTT,CAWRGRDTEAFF,TRBV30,TRBJ1-1,many,NA
TGTGCCTGGAGTTCCGGGACTAGCGGAGCCAAAAACATTCAGTACTTC,CAWSSGTSGAKNIQYF,TRBV30,TRBJ2-4,NA,TRBD2
TGTGCCAGCAGACCCGGACACTCCAATGAAAAACTGTTTTTT,CASRPGHSNEKLFF,TRBV27,TRBJ1-4,NA,NA
TGTGCCAGCAGCCCCTACTTAGCGGGGGGACTCCAAGAGACCCAGTACTTC,CASSPYLAGGLQETQYF,TRBV7-9,TRBJ2-5,once,TRBD2
TGTGCCAGTAGTAGGGTGGGGACAGGGCCCTACGAGCAGTACTTC,CASSRVGTGPYEQYF,TRBV19,TRBJ2-7,NA,TRBD1